The 18 T cell receptor beta chains below were found in one sample sequenced in a study of T cell changes during pregnancy in multiple sclerosis. Profiling relied on immunoSEQ multiplex PCR, and the TCRdb table lists in-frame clones only, not all of them. The sample lists about 100,000 clones, roughly 92% seen once, with about 3% in the top ten. Source: peripheral blood, taken after pregnancy. Receptor source: a female donor with multiple sclerosis, enrolled in a pregnancy study.

The genes are TRBV19 and TRBJ1-2; D uncertain. V lost 4 bases, J lost 8 bases, and 14 bases lay in between. Germline values: CDR1 LNHDA, CDR2 SQIVND (reference sequence). The CDR3 covers 13 residues. The CDR3: CASSRDKAGGYTF. The CDR3 region has the DNA TGTGCCAGTAGTAGAGATAAAGCGGGAGGCTACACCTTC.

The count of this clone is one. The chain combines TRBV18 with TRBJ1-6; TRBD1 matches 10 bases. The CDR3 spans 16 residues. The germline gives CDR1 KGHSH, CDR2 LQKENI. Trimming at V came to 0 bases and at J to 8 bases, leaving 4 bases not matched to a gene. In DNA, the CDR3 is TGTGCCAGCTCACCACCCCGGACAGGGGGAGATTCACCCCTCCACTTT. As protein: CASSPPRTGGDSPLHF.

The genes are TRBV9 and TRBJ1-2, with TRBD1 as a possible D gene (6 bases). This CDR3 has 15 amino acids. The V gene's germline CDR1 is SGDLS and CDR2 YYNGEE. V gave up 0 bases and J gave up 3 bases, with 12 bases separating them. CDR3 DNA: TGTGCCAGCAGCGTAGCTGGGGCAGGGGACTATGGCTACACCTTC. Residues: CASSVAGAGDYGYTF. Full variable domain (remainder filled in from reference TRBV9 and TRBJ1-2): DSGVTQTPKHLITATGQRVTLRCSPRSGDLSVYWYQQSLDQGLQFLIQYYNGEERAKGNILERFSAQQFPDLHSELNLSSLELGDSALYFCASSVAGAGDYGYTFGSGTRLTVV.

The chain recombines TRBV5-1 with TRBJ2-1; no clear D gene. Germline CDR1 SGHRS, CDR2 YFSETQ. CDR3 length: 15 amino acids. V shed 4 bases and J shed 0 bases, with 11 bases lying between them. Here the CDR3 DNA reads TGCGCCAGCAGCCCCGACTTGAGCTCCTACAATGAGCAGTTCTTC. As protein: CASSPDLSSYNEQFF.

The J gene is TRBJ1-4, the V gene TRBV5-4; D is perhaps TRBD1 (5 bases). CDR1 is SGHNT, CDR2 YYREEE, per germline (reference sequence). Trimming removed 0 bases at V and 4 bases at J, with 10 bases between. This CDR3 spans 15 amino acids. CDR3 loop: CASSLEQGINEKLFF. The CDR3, as DNA: TGTGCCAGCAGCTTGGAGCAGGGCATTAATGAAAAACTGTTTTTT.

A few counts support this clone. This chain joins TRBV6-5 and TRBJ1-2, with D possibly being TRBD1 (6 bases). Germline assignment: CDR1 MNHEY and CDR2 SVGAGI. V shed 2 bases and J shed 4 bases, with 11 bases lying between them. CDR3 size: 14 residues. Here the CDR3 reads CASSYAGQIYGYTF. The CDR3 bases are TGTGCCAGCAGTTACGCCGGACAGATCTATGGCTACACCTTC.

This clone has more than one count but fewer than ten. This sequence joins TRBV15 and TRBJ2-2; 7 bases align to TRBD1. Germline V gene lookup returns CDR1 LNHNV and CDR2 YYDKDF (reference sequence). Germline trimming cut 0 bases from V and 0 bases from J; bases unmatched to any gene: 1. This CDR3 has 16 amino acids. The CDR3 reads CATSREDRPNTGELFF. CDR3 sequence (DNA): TGTGCCACCAGCAGAGAGGACAGGCCGAACACCGGGGAGCTGTTTTTT.

CDR3 nucleotide sequence: TGTGCCAGCTCAGCCCGGACAGCACCGAGCTCCTATAATTCACCCCTCCACTTT. It yields the protein CASSARTAPSSYNSPLHF. The chain is built from TRBV18 and TRBJ1-6; weak D call: TRBD1 (6 bases). From germline, CDR1 is KGHSH and CDR2 LQKENI. V gave up 5 bases and J gave up 0 bases, with 17 bases separating them. The length of the CDR3 is 18 residues.

The V gene is TRBV25-1, the J gene TRBJ2-1, with TRBD2 as a possible D gene (7 bases). The CDR3 sequence is 13 residues long. The germline V gene has CDR1 MGHDK and CDR2 SYGVNS. Trimming removed 4 bases from V and 14 bases from J, with 18 bases in between. CDR3 region: CASSGGGGMWKFF. The DNA for the CDR3 is TGTGCCAGCAGTGGAGGGGGGGGCATGTGGAAGTTCTTC.

This chain connects TRBV7-9 to TRBJ1-2, with a tentative D call TRBD1 (6 bases). Germline V gene sequence: CDR1 SEHNR, CDR2 FQNEAQ (reference sequence). The V and J ends lost 3 bases and 4 bases respectively, with 12 bases between them. The CDR3 is made up of 14 amino acids. In nucleotides, the CDR3 is TGTGCCAGCAGCTTCCTACAGGGATCCTATGGCTACACCTTC. Translation: CASSFLQGSYGYTF. Drawing the rest from reference TRBV7-9 and TRBJ1-2, the complete variable domain is DTGVSQNPRHKITKRGQNVTFRCDPISEHNRLYWYRQTLGQGPEFLTYFQNEAQLEKSRLLSDRFSAERPKGSFSTLEIQRTEQGDSAMYLCASSFLQGSYGYTFGSGTRLTVV.

This clone was picked up one time. The CDR3 protein is CAWSRGSSLRSNQPQHF. The CDR3 DNA sequence: TGTGCCTGGAGCCGGGGGTCGAGCCTAAGGAGCAATCAGCCCCAGCATTTT. The chain combines TRBV30 with TRBJ1-5, with D perhaps TRBD1 (5 bases). This CDR3 has 17 amino acids. Germline V gene sequence: CDR1 GTSNPN, CDR2 SVGIG (reference sequence). Trimming stripped 3 bases from V and 1 base from J, with 19 bases between.

This chain links TRBV5-1 with TRBJ2-1, with 10 positions matching TRBD2. The germline V gene encodes CDR1 SGHRS and CDR2 YFSETQ. The CDR3 consists of 16 residues. J gave up 7 bases and V 3 bases, and 10 bases lay outside the gene matches. CDR3: CASSSLTSGEINEQFF. The CDR3 region has the DNA TGCGCCAGCAGCTCTCTAACTAGCGGGGAAATTAATGAGCAGTTCTTC.

V is TRBV7-9 and J is TRBJ2-7, with D possibly TRBD1 on 6 matching bases. The CDR3 is made up of 16 amino acids. From germline, CDR1 is SEHNR and CDR2 FQNEAQ (reference sequence). V dropped 5 bases and J dropped 7 bases, with 24 bases sitting between them. In DNA form, the CDR3 reads TGTGCCAGCAGCCAGATTTACAGGGATAGAGCGCAGGAGCAGTACTTC. Translation: CASSQIYRDRAQEQYF. The entire variable domain, with the rest obtained from reference TRBV7-9 and TRBJ2-7, is as follows: DTGVSQNPRHKITKRGQNVTFRCDPISEHNRLYWYRQTLGQGPEFLTYFQNEAQLEKSRLLSDRFSAERPKGSFSTLEIQRTEQGDSAMYLCASSQIYRDRAQEQYFGPGTRLTVT.

J is TRBJ2-1 and V is TRBV4-2; TRBD2 agrees at 8 bases. The ends lost 1 base at V and 2 bases at J; junction bases unmatched: 4. In germline, CDR1 is LGHNA, CDR2 YNFKEQ. The CDR3 runs to 16 residues. CDR3 sequence: CASSQVGGGTYNEQFF. The CDR3 DNA reads as TGTGCCAGCAGCCAAGTAGGCGGGGGGACCTACAATGAGCAGTTCTTC.

V gene TRBV4-1 combines with J gene TRBJ1-5; TRBD1 matches at 9 bases. CDR1 and CDR2 (germline): MGHRA, YSYEKL. CDR3 size: 15 residues. J lost 3 bases, V lost 4 bases, and 4 bases had no gene match. CDR3 protein: CASSLGQGYNQPQHF. The DNA of the CDR3 is TGCGCCAGCAGCCTCGGACAGGGGTACAATCAGCCCCAGCATTTT.

The sample holds one count of this clone. The V gene is TRBV28, the J gene TRBJ1-2; 8 bases are a match to TRBD1. In germline, CDR1 is MDHEN, CDR2 SYDVKM. J was trimmed by 8 bases and V by 5 bases; bases with no gene match: 7. The CDR3 sequence is 13 residues long. CDR3 nucleotide sequence: TGTGCCAGCAGTACTTACGGACAGGGAGGCTACACCTTC. Encoded protein: CASSTYGQGGYTF.

The chain uses TRBV19 and TRBJ1-5, with D perhaps matching TRBD1 (5 bases). Germline V CDR1 and CDR2: LNHDA, SQIVND (reference sequence). V lost 4 bases, J lost 3 bases, and 22 bases lay in between. This CDR3 has 18 amino acids. Here the CDR3 DNA reads TGTGCCAGTAGTAGGCTCCGAGTGGGGGGAAATTCCAATCAGCCCCAGCATTTT. It codes for CASSRLRVGGNSNQPQHF.

The chain recombines TRBV6-1 with TRBJ2-5; perhaps TRBD2 as D (6 bases). Trimming took 8 bases from V and 5 from J, leaving 15 bases between them. Germline CDR1 MNHNS, CDR2 SASEGT. The CDR3 spans 13 residues. This chain's CDR3 is CASEVAGRETQYF. CDR3 coding DNA: TGTGCCAGCGAAGTTGCGGGGCGGGAGACCCAGTACTTC.